These 22 T cell receptor beta chains were sequenced from one sample in a study of T-cell reconstitution after alpha-beta-depleted transplantation in children. The TCRbeta library incorporated unique molecular identifiers. Using its own MiXCR run on the PCR reads, TCRdb lists one record per CDR3 protein. The sample consists of a few hundred thousand distinct CDR3 sequences, under 15% of them appearing once. Here the sequenced sample was PBMCs from the stem cell graft donor, taken from the stem cell graft. The source is a human donor who donated a stem cell graft to a child with combined immunodeficiency.

This clonotype was seen at least ten times. The chain links TRBV12-3 or TRBV12-4 to TRBJ2-3; D gene ambiguous. The length of the CDR3 is 14 residues. V lost 6 bases to trimming and J lost 5 bases, with 15 bases between them. The CDR3 DNA follows: TGTGCCAGCAGCCAACTGGGAATGGTAGATACGCAGTATTTT. Amino acid sequence: CASSQLGMVDTQYF.

This chain connects TRBV4-3 to TRBJ2-7; 7 positions match TRBD1. The junction had 3 bases not matched to a gene; V was cut back by 1 base and J by 0 bases. The CDR3 is 15 residues long. Germline CDR1 LGHNA, CDR2 YSLEER. The CDR3 protein is CASSQGQGPSYEQYF. The CDR3, as DNA: TGCGCCAGCAGCCAAGGACAGGGCCCCTCCTACGAGCAGTACTTC.

The chain recombines TRBV20-1 with TRBJ2-7; TRBD1 matches 8 bases. The CDR3 runs to 16 residues. V trimming: 6 bases; J trimming: 2 bases; junction bases outside the gene matches: 15. Germline CDR1 reads DFQATT; CDR2 reads SNEGSKA (reference sequence). For the CDR3, the DNA is TGCAGTGCCTTAGGGGGGCCGACAGGGGAGGCCTACGAGCAGTACTTC. Translating gives CSALGGPTGEAYEQYF.

This chain links TRBV7-2 with TRBJ2-2, with a tentative D call TRBD2 (5 bases). Germline V gene data show CDR1 as SGHTA and CDR2 as FQGNSA. V was clipped by 5 bases and J by 5 bases, with 15 bases between them. The CDR3 loop spans 15 amino acids. The CDR3 reads CASSQEARGTGELFF. The DNA for the CDR3 is TGTGCCAGCAGCCAGGAGGCAAGAGGAACCGGGGAGCTGTTTTTT.

This clonotype was seen a handful of times. This CDR3 reads CASSQVQQGPDTQYF. CDR3 nucleotide sequence: TGTGCCAGCAGCCAAGTCCAACAGGGCCCAGATACGCAGTATTTT. This chain joins TRBV4-2 and TRBJ2-3, with a tentative D call TRBD1 (6 bases). Trimming took off 1 base at V and 4 bases at J, with 12 bases between the two ends. Per germline, CDR1 LGHNA and CDR2 YNFKEQ. The CDR3 contains 15 residues.

A remark on this clonotype: This may stem from a read error, because a much larger clone lies one nucleotide away. This chain joins TRBV2 and TRBJ1-5, with D perhaps matching TRBD1 (6 bases). Trimming removed 7 bases at V and 7 bases at J, with 20 bases between. Germline lookup yields CDR1 SNHLY and CDR2 FYNNEI. The CDR3 sequence is 15 residues long. CDR3 in DNA: TGTGCCAGCACCCAAGCAAGGGGGGTGGGCCAGCCCCAGCATTTT. The encoded protein is CASTQARGVGQPQHF.

This clonotype was found many times. At one boundary the junction diverges from the germline segment, which might be a read error. This chain connects TRBV29-1 to TRBJ2-2; D ambiguous. Germline V gene lookup returns CDR1 SQVTM and CDR2 ANQGSEA. This CDR3 has 14 amino acids. The chain's CDR3 is CSVEVGWNTGELFF. In nucleotides, the CDR3 is TGCAGCGTAGAAGTGGGGTGGAACACCGGGGAGCTGTTTTTT.

The sample holds many counts of this clonotype. The chain has TRBV29-1 and TRBJ2-2; D possibly corresponds to TRBD2 (6 bases). Germline V gene sequence: CDR1 SQVTM, CDR2 ANQGSEA. The V and J ends lost 6 bases and 1 base respectively, with 12 bases between them. This CDR3 has 14 amino acids. The CDR3: CSVRYGGNTGELFF. CDR3 bases: TGCAGCGTCCGTTACGGGGGGAACACCGGGGAGCTGTTTTTT.

As concerns this clonotype: This clone may be a read error of a much larger clone one base away. The rearrangement links TRBV4-1 to TRBJ2-1, with 9 bases matching TRBD2. From germline, CDR1 is MGHRA and CDR2 YSYEKL. This CDR3 contains 14 residues. V was clipped by 3 bases and J by 4 bases; unmatched bases: 1. CDR3 sequence (DNA): TGCGCCAGCAGCCACACTAGCGGGTACAATGAGCAGTTCTTC. Its translation: CASSHTSGYNEQFF.

This clonotype was found a few times. The chain joins TRBV12-3 or TRBV12-4 to TRBJ1-6, with TRBD1 as a possible D gene (5 bases). The CDR3 consists of 13 residues. With 4 bases removed from V and 7 bases from J, the gap between germline ends came to 8 bases. The CDR3 region is CASSSAGNSPLHF. CDR3 nucleotides: TGTGCCAGCAGTTCAGCAGGGAATTCACCCCTCCACTTT.

This clonotype was seen a handful of times. V gene TRBV4-3 combines with J gene TRBJ1-2; weak D call: TRBD1 (6 bases). From germline, CDR1 is LGHNA and CDR2 YSLEER. The V gene lost 0 bases and the J gene lost 7 bases, with 21 bases spanning the gap. CDR3 length: 17 amino acids. The CDR3: CASSQDWNVQGSSGYTF. In nucleotides, the CDR3 is TGCGCCAGCAGCCAAGATTGGAACGTTCAGGGGAGCTCTGGCTACACCTTC.

This clonotype was picked up a small number of times. The chain couples TRBV5-1 to TRBJ1-1; D is perhaps TRBD1 (5 bases). Germline CDR1 SGHRS, CDR2 YFSETQ. V was pared by 2 bases and J by 2 bases, with 10 bases between. CDR3 length: 14 residues. The CDR3 nucleotides are TGCGCCAGCAGCTTCCGGGACCAAAACACTGAAGCTTTCTTT. Translated: CASSFRDQNTEAFF.

At least ten counts were recorded for this clonotype. The chain joins TRBV20-1 to TRBJ2-7; a weak D match, TRBD2 (6 bases). Trimming pared 6 bases from V and 7 bases from J, leaving 22 bases between. The CDR3 spans 14 residues. Germline V gene sequence: CDR1 DFQATT, CDR2 SNEGSKA (reference sequence). The CDR3 bases are TGCAGTGCGACCGAGACATCGGGGGTGTGGGAGCAGTACTTC. This sequence encodes CSATETSGVWEQYF.

Comments on this clonotype: A clone one base away is much larger, so this may be a read error. The rearrangement joins TRBV29-1 to TRBJ2-1; the match to TRBD2 covers 11 bases. Germline trimming cut 4 bases from V and 5 bases from J; bases unmatched to any gene: 4. CDR1 is SQVTM and CDR2 is ANQGSEA in the germline V gene. This CDR3 contains 14 residues. CDR3 loop: CSVAAGLADNEQFF. CDR3 DNA sequence: TGCAGCGTTGCAGCGGGACTAGCGGACAATGAGCAGTTCTTC.

This clonotype was seen more than once but under ten times. Here the CDR3 reads CASTTMSNQPQHF. For the CDR3, the DNA is TGTGCCAGCACCACCATGAGCAATCAGCCCCAGCATTTT. This chain links TRBV6-6 with TRBJ1-5; no clear D gene. The CDR3 extends over 13 amino acids. Germline CDR1 and CDR2: MNHNY and SVGAGI (reference sequence). V lost 7 bases to trimming and J lost 1 base, with 8 bases between them.

This clonotype was counted many times. This chain uses TRBV7-3 with TRBJ2-3; 9 bases line up with TRBD2. J lost 4 bases, V lost 2 bases, and 7 bases had no gene match. CDR1 is SGHTA, CDR2 FQGTGA, per germline. The CDR3 is 16 residues long. The CDR3 region has the DNA TGTGCCAGCAGCTTAGGGGGCGGGAGGGCCCCAGATACGCAGTATTTT. It yields the protein CASSLGGGRAPDTQYF.

There are a few counts of this clonotype. The rearrangement links TRBV10-3 to TRBJ2-1, with 10 bases fitting TRBD1. The CDR3 loop spans 16 amino acids. Germline-derived CDR1 and CDR2 are ENHRY and SYGVKD. The V gene end was trimmed by 0 bases and the J gene end by 7 bases; junction bases not matched to a gene: 6. CDR3 sequence (DNA): TGTGCCATCAGTGAGTCGAGGGGACAGGGGTTGAATGAGCAGTTCTTC. Translating gives CAISESRGQGLNEQFF.

This sequence joins TRBV19 and TRBJ1-1, with TRBD1 matching over 7 bases. With 8 bases clipped from V and 5 bases from J, the junction kept 11 bases outside the gene matches. CDR1 and CDR2 (germline): LNHDA, SQIVND (reference sequence). The CDR3 spans 14 residues. CDR3 DNA sequence: TGTGCCAGTGTCCCCCTACAGGGGAGGACTGAAGCTTTCTTT. Translating gives CASVPLQGRTEAFF.

This clonotype was observed a handful of times. The chain couples TRBV24-1 to TRBJ2-1; D call uncertain. Trimming cost V 3 bases and J 0 bases, with 11 bases left between them. The CDR3 spans 16 residues. Germline CDR1 reads KGHDR; CDR2 reads SFDVKD. The CDR3 reads CATSDHPWGSYNEQFF. CDR3 nucleotides: TGTGCCACCAGTGATCACCCGTGGGGCTCCTACAATGAGCAGTTCTTC.

The chain employs TRBV18 and TRBJ1-6, with D unclear. The CDR3 sequence is 15 residues long. Trimming left V 6 bases short and J 6 bases short, with 15 bases between. Germline assignment: CDR1 KGHSH and CDR2 LQKENI. CDR3 sequence reads: CASSPRADGNSPLHF. CDR3 nucleotide sequence: TGTGCCAGCTCGCCCCGGGCCGACGGTAATTCACCCCTCCACTTT.

This clonotype was counted ten times or more. The chain is built from TRBV10-3 and TRBJ2-3, with D perhaps assigned TRBD1 or TRBD2 (6 bases each). V gave up 6 bases and J gave up 6 bases, with 13 bases separating them. CDR1 and CDR2 from the germline V gene are ENHRY and SYGVKD. The CDR3 consists of 13 residues. The CDR3 DNA follows: TGTGCCATCAGCAGGGGCGGGATGGATACGCAGTATTTT. Protein: CAISRGGMDTQYF.

This clonotype was counted ten times or more. The chain employs TRBV6-6 and TRBJ2-1; possible D gene TRBD2, 6 bases. The CDR3 has 13 residues. Trimming stripped 8 bases from V and 5 bases from J, with 13 bases between. The germline V gene has CDR1 MNHNY and CDR2 SVGAGI (reference sequence). The CDR3 sequence: CASGPGGNNEQFF. CDR3 sequence (DNA): TGTGCCAGCGGCCCCGGGGGTAACAATGAGCAGTTCTTC.